This TCR beta chain is drawn from a study of cytomegalovirus exposure and HLA in healthy donors. Study-level findings and limits: Common viral pathogens seemed, in a later analysis, to connect with several of the most significant clusters. From TCR beta sequences, most subjects' HLA-A and HLA-B alleles were reportedly predicted accurately. HLA alleles were associated with around 17,000 TCR beta sequences in a later analysis at 0.05 false discovery rate.

The CDR3 extends over 17 amino acids. The V gene's germline CDR1 is MDHEN and CDR2 SYDVKM. V trimming: 8 bases; J trimming: 0 bases; junction bases outside the gene matches: 12. With regard to this clone: What it binds is not known.

This PCR relied on a set of 60 Vbeta primers and 13 Jbeta primers. Using immunoSEQ multiplex PCR, the repertoire was profiled, and TCRdb retains in-frame clones only, with some absent. There are about 200,000 clones in the sample; approximately 85% occur only once, and under 3% lies in the top ten. The chain joins TRBV28 to TRBJ1-1, with TRBD1 matching over 10 bases. Specimen: PBMCs. The receptor comes from a woman aged 50 to 60 in good health and CMV-seronegative. The CDR3 loop reads CASPPDRGRKMNTEAFF. The CDR3 DNA reads TGTGCCAGCCCCCCAGACAGGGGGCGAAAGATGAACACTGAAGCTTTCTTT.